The rows below give T cell receptor beta chains drawn from one sample of a study of T cell responses to AZD1222 COVID-19 vaccine. The assay was immunoSEQ multiplex PCR, and TCRdb's table has in-frame clones only and misses some. The sample lists approximately 98,000 clones, approximately 89% seen once, with 3.1% in the top ten. Sequenced material: peripheral blood, taken on day 0 of MenACWY control vaccination. The receptor source for this set is an adult in good health. Each CDR3 is given without its conserved first and last residue. Part of the rows lack a size; the others show once, few, many or a class for expanded clones.

V	size	CDR3
TRBV4-1	NA	ASSQPDTGAYNEQF
TRBV27	NA	ASSLLGDEQF
TRBV5-4	NA	ASRPEVGTSYGYT
TRBV4-1	NA	ASSQTGTGAFYEQF
TRBV30	NA	ACRSLSSYEQY
TRBV27	NA	ASSHLGTDNEKLF
TRBV10-3	NA	AISEGGGPSYNEQF
TRBV12-5	NA	ASGEGGAPGTEAF
TRBV5-4	NA	ASSPGLAGVPYEQY
TRBV7-9	few	ASSTPQGVDTEAF
TRBV10-3	NA	AISRDGIYNEQF
TRBV11-2	NA	ASRRGDNEQF
TRBV6-6	NA	ASSRRQGTYEQY
TRBV29-1	NA	SVEGGADTQY
TRBV9	NA	ASSVALQDHYGYT
TRBV10-3	NA	AISGGTSGGPEETQY
TRBV7-2	NA	ASSLVLQTGEQY
TRBV11-2	NA	ASSLGPGQGGYT
TRBV6-5	NA	ASRPLITSTDTQY
TRBV19	once	ASSIGGGGKETQY
TRBV10-3	NA	AIRGQENTEAF
TRBV18	NA	ASLPDMYLYGYT
TRBV7-3	NA	ASSLEQGRDTQY
TRBV6-5	NA	ASSYGGAGTGELF
TRBV11-2	NA	ASSSLRDRVTDTQY
TRBV3-1/TRBV3-2	NA	ASSQEAPGQESYGYT
TRBV9	NA	ASSVGSGGLNEQF
TRBV3-1/TRBV3-2	NA	ASSQVELSGANVLT
TRBV10-1	NA	ASNEGPTYEQY
TRBV9	NA	ASSGSYEQY
TRBV7-9	NA	ASSLARRVNTEAF
TRBV7-9	NA	ASRSGLAGASRTDTQY
TRBV28	once	ASSSEGARAYEQY
TRBV6-5	NA	ASIPSEELGYT
TRBV18	NA	ASSPNDRGEQY
TRBV6-5	NA	ASSYRAGGSEY
TRBV7-8	NA	ASSPQDLPGTGELF
TRBV9	once	ASSVISGNTGELF
TRBV2	once	ASVDGNYGYT
TRBV10-3	NA	AISGTGSEAF
TRBV5-1	NA	ASSGGTSGEKEF
TRBV27	NA	ASTKIGGGEEQY
TRBV6-6	NA	ASARTVGIYEQY
TRBV6-6	NA	ASTAPQGVGNTIY
TRBV7-8	NA	ASAPGTAMSSYNSPLH
TRBV5-4	NA	ASRDGGAADTQY
TRBV7-3	NA	ASSLTGTGGANVLT
TRBV4-1	NA	ASSQTPVAVETQY
TRBV6-5	NA	ASSSGMGNQPQH
TRBV28	NA	ASSFRDRVTGYT